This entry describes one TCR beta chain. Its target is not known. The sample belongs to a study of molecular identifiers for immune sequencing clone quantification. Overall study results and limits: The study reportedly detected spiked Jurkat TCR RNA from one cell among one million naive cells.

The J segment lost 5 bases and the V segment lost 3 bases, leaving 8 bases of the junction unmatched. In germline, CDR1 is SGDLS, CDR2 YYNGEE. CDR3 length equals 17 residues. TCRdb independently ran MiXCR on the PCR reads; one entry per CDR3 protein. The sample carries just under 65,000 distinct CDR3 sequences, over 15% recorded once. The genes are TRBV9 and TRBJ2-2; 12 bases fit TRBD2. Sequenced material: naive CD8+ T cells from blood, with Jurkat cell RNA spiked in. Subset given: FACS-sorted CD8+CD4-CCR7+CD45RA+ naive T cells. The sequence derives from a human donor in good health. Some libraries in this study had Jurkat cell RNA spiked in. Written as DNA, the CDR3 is TGTGCCAGCAGCGGCCTAGCGGGAGGGCCCTCGACCGGGGAGCTGTTTTTT. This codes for CASSGLAGGPSTGELFF.